These 30 T cell receptor beta chains were sequenced from one sample in a study of shared clonotypes between healthy human individuals. Profiling relied on immunoSEQ multiplex PCR, and the TCRdb table lists in-frame clones only, not all of them. The sample records millions of clones, just over 90% being singletons. Terminally differentiated effector memory CD45RA+ cells were excluded from the naive CD8 cells, which were CD45RO-negative and positively selected for CCR7. Sequencing was carried out using naive CD8+ T cells from PBMCs. The origin of the receptors is a man between 18 and 29 years old in good health. Some clones in this sample may be carry-over from other donors' samples.

This clone was counted only a few times. This chain links TRBV19 with TRBJ1-1, with D unclear. The CDR3 sequence is 14 residues long. Trimming pared 3 bases from V and 1 base from J, leaving 9 bases between. Germline values: CDR1 LNHDA, CDR2 SQIVND (reference sequence). The CDR3 bases are TGTGCCAGTAGTATCCCCTGGGGGAACACTGAAGCTTTCTTT. Its protein product is CASSIPWGNTEAFF.

This clone showed up just a few times. The rearrangement links TRBV19 to TRBJ1-1, with D unclear. The CDR3 consists of 13 residues. Germline-derived CDR1 and CDR2 are LNHDA and SQIVND (reference sequence). The ends were cut back, 6 bases at V and 0 bases at J, with 8 bases in the middle. CDR3: CASRGKVNTEAFF. In DNA, the CDR3 is TGTGCCAGTAGGGGTAAAGTGAACACTGAAGCTTTCTTT.

The chain recombines TRBV9 with TRBJ1-1; TRBD1 matches at 9 bases. The CDR3 covers 14 residues. The V gene's germline CDR1 is SGDLS and CDR2 YYNGEE. J lost 4 bases, V lost 1 base, and 2 bases had no gene match. The CDR3 nucleotides are TGTGCCAGCAGCGTAACAGGGGGCCCCACTGAAGCTTTCTTT. This sequence encodes CASSVTGGPTEAFF.

The rearrangement links TRBV27 to TRBJ2-2; D not resolved. V lost 3 bases, J lost 5 bases, and 16 bases lay in between. Germline V gives CDR1 MNHEY, CDR2 SMNVEV (reference sequence). The CDR3 length is 16 residues. DNA of the CDR3: TGTGCCAGCAGTTTTAGGCCAGTTCATCGGACCGGGGAGCTGTTTTTT. Protein sequence: CASSFRPVHRTGELFF.

The chain is built from TRBV19 and TRBJ2-1; TRBD2 aligns across 11 bases. Per the germline V gene, CDR1 is LNHDA and CDR2 is SQIVND (reference sequence). J was trimmed by 4 bases and V by 5 bases; bases with no gene match: 4. The CDR3 is made up of 15 amino acids. The CDR3 here is CASSVGTSGYNEQFF. CDR3 nucleotide sequence: TGTGCCAGTAGTGTCGGGACTAGCGGATACAATGAGCAGTTCTTC.

The CDR3 is CAISEAGQGIEQYF. In DNA form, the CDR3 reads TGTGCCATCAGTGAGGCGGGACAGGGAATCGAGCAGTACTTC. The chain is built from TRBV10-3 and TRBJ2-7; 9 nucleotides match TRBD1. Trimming cost V 2 bases and J 6 bases; bases outside gene matches: 5. The germline V gene encodes CDR1 ENHRY and CDR2 SYGVKD. The CDR3 contains 14 residues.

A word on this clone: The sample contains more than one DNA sequence encoding this CDR3. The chain employs TRBV9 and TRBJ2-2; D is unresolved. This CDR3 has 13 amino acids. Germline loops: CDR1 SGDLS, CDR2 YYNGEE. V lost 0 bases and J lost 6, with 6 bases in between. Here the CDR3 reads CASSVGGAGELFF. The CDR3 nucleotides read TGTGCCAGCAGCGTAGGGGGTGCCGGGGAGCTGTTTTTT.

J is TRBJ2-5 and V is TRBV7-9; perhaps D is TRBD1 or TRBD2 (5 bases each). The CDR3 sequence is 15 residues long. Trimming took 1 base from V and 1 from J, leaving 10 bases between them. Germline loops: CDR1 SEHNR, CDR2 FQNEAQ (reference sequence). The CDR3 sequence: CASSLGDGPQETQYF. CDR3 sequence (DNA): TGTGCCAGCAGCTTAGGGGACGGGCCCCAAGAGACCCAGTACTTC.

The rearrangement links TRBV27 to TRBJ2-4; D gene ambiguous. Germline loops: CDR1 MNHEY, CDR2 SMNVEV (reference sequence). The CDR3 contains 15 residues. With 3 bases removed from V and 0 bases from J, the gap between germline ends came to 9 bases. DNA of the CDR3: TGTGCCAGCAGTTTCTCTGCTGGAGCCAAAAACATTCAGTACTTC. Translated: CASSFSAGAKNIQYF.

The chain uses TRBV4-1 and TRBJ1-1; D remains ambiguous. CDR1 MGHRA and CDR2 YSYEKL come from the germline V gene. The CDR3 runs to 17 residues. Trimming shortened V by 0 bases and J by 9 bases, and 23 bases separated the two germline ends. The CDR3 is CASSQDLTISGLLKAFF. In nucleotides, the CDR3 is TGCGCCAGCAGCCAAGATTTGACGATTTCGGGCCTTCTAAAAGCTTTCTTT.

The chain has TRBV2 and TRBJ2-5; TRBD1 matches at 11 bases. The CDR3 contains 15 residues. The trim removed 4 bases at V and 5 bases at J, leaving 6 bases unmatched. The germline gives CDR1 SNHLY, CDR2 FYNNEI. The CDR3: CASSVRTGGWETQYF. The CDR3 DNA reads as TGTGCCAGCAGTGTCCGGACAGGGGGCTGGGAGACCCAGTACTTC.

The chain links TRBV9 to TRBJ2-1; 8 bases are a match to TRBD2. Looked up from germline, CDR1 is SGDLS and CDR2 is YYNGEE. The CDR3 has 15 residues. J was trimmed by 6 bases and V by 0 bases; bases with no gene match: 5. The CDR3 DNA follows: TGTGCCAGCAGCGTAGGGCGGACTAGCATCAATGAGCAGTTCTTC. It translates to CASSVGRTSINEQFF.

The V gene is TRBV5-8, the J gene TRBJ2-3; weak D call: TRBD1 (5 bases). CDR1 is SGHTS and CDR2 is YDEGEE in the germline V gene. The CDR3 sequence is 14 residues long. Between the trimmed V and J ends, which lost 2 bases and 5 bases, there was a span of 12 bases. In DNA form, the CDR3 reads TGTGCCAGCAGCTTTGACAGCATGGGAGATACGCAGTATTTT. Translation: CASSFDSMGDTQYF.

The rearrangement links TRBV9 to TRBJ1-2; 10 nucleotides match TRBD1. The CDR3 extends over 15 amino acids. With V trimmed by 3 bases and J by 6 bases, 8 bases remained unmatched. Germline CDR1 SGDLS, CDR2 YYNGEE. The CDR3 DNA reads as TGTGCCAGCAGCGCGGACAGGGGGTTGGAGCATGGCTACACCTTC. This encodes CASSADRGLEHGYTF.

V is TRBV10-3 and J is TRBJ2-7; 7 bases are a match to TRBD1. Germline-derived CDR1 and CDR2 are ENHRY and SYGVKD. The CDR3 spans 13 residues. Trimming removed 6 bases from V and 3 bases from J; junction bases left unmatched: 5. The CDR3 reads CAIRPGQNYEQYF. The CDR3 DNA reads TGTGCCATCAGGCCGGGACAGAACTACGAGCAGTACTTC.

A note on this clone: This same CDR3 is encoded by further DNA sequences in the sample. V usage is TRBV6-1 and J usage is TRBJ2-7; 7 bases map to TRBD2. CDR3 length: 13 amino acids. CDR1 is MNHNS, CDR2 SASEGT, per germline. J was trimmed by 2 bases and V by 7 bases; bases with no gene match: 5. The CDR3 region is CASTGGTTYEQYF. In nucleotides, the CDR3 is TGTGCCAGCACGGGCGGGACTACCTACGAGCAGTACTTC.

Comment on this clone: Other DNA sequences within the sample encode an identical CDR3. This chain joins TRBV27 and TRBJ1-4; D possibly corresponds to TRBD1 (5 bases). Germline CDR1 is MNHEY and CDR2 is SMNVEV (reference sequence). The ends were cut back, 2 bases at V and 1 base at J, with 5 bases in the middle. The CDR3 sequence is 14 residues long. The CDR3 coding sequence is TGTGCCAGCAGTTTAAGGGGAACTAATGAAAAACTGTTTTTT. It translates to CASSLRGTNEKLFF. The full variable domain, completed using reference TRBV27 and TRBJ1-4, is EAQVTQNPRYLITVTGKKLTVTCSQNMNHEYMSWYRQDPGLGLRQIYYSMNVEVTDKGDVPEGYKVSRKEKRNFPLILESPSPNQTSLYFCASSLRGTNEKLFFGSGTQLSVL.

The V and J genes are TRBV19 and TRBJ2-3; 7 bases are a match to TRBD1. The CDR3 totals 13 residues. Germline CDR1 and CDR2: LNHDA and SQIVND (reference sequence). After removal of 10 bases from V and 0 bases from J, the junction contained 4 bases not matched to a gene. The CDR3: CATSDRSTDTQYF. The DNA for the CDR3 is TGTGCCACCTCGGACAGGAGCACAGATACGCAGTATTTT.

The chain combines TRBV14 with TRBJ2-1, with D perhaps TRBD2 (5 bases). The CDR3 loop spans 15 amino acids. CDR1 is SGHDN and CDR2 is FVKESK in the germline V gene. Between the trimmed V and J ends, which lost 5 bases and 1 base, there was a span of 12 bases. CDR3 amino acids: CASSGRRGSYNEQFF. CDR3 nucleotide sequence: TGTGCCAGCAGCGGACGTAGAGGGTCCTACAATGAGCAGTTCTTC.

The CDR3 DNA follows: TGTGCCAGCAGCTTTAGCGGGGGTCAATACAATGAGCAGTTCTTC. Translated, it gives CASSFSGGQYNEQFF. The chain employs TRBV11-2 and TRBJ2-1; TRBD2 matches at 9 bases. Germline trimming cut 3 bases from V and 4 bases from J; bases unmatched to any gene: 4. This CDR3 region has 15 residues. Germline V CDR1 and CDR2: SGHAT, FQNNGV.

This clone appeared once. This rearrangement joins TRBV7-9 to TRBJ2-1; 12 bases line up with TRBD2. The CDR3 runs 14 residues. Germline CDR1 is SEHNR and CDR2 is FQNEAQ (reference sequence). Unmatched junction bases numbered 7, after V lost 8 bases and J lost 8 bases. CDR3 sequence: CASGRTSGMYEQFF. The DNA of the CDR3 is TGTGCCAGCGGACGGACTAGCGGGATGTATGAGCAGTTCTTC.

Notes on this clone: Other DNA sequences within the sample encode an identical CDR3. The chain couples TRBV12-5 to TRBJ2-7, with 7 bases fitting TRBD1. The CDR3 runs 13 residues. Germline CDR1 reads LGHNT; CDR2 reads FRNRAP. With 1 base clipped from V and 6 bases from J, the junction kept 3 bases outside the gene matches. CDR3 in amino acids: CASGLGTGGEQYF. The CDR3 DNA sequence: TGTGCTAGTGGTTTGGGGACAGGAGGCGAGCAGTACTTC.

The V gene is TRBV9, the J gene TRBJ2-1; 10 nucleotides agree with TRBD2. Per germline, CDR1 SGDLS and CDR2 YYNGEE. The CDR3 runs to 15 residues. V shed 6 bases, J shed 6 bases, and the junction held 9 bases outside the gene matches. The CDR3 protein is CASTPAGGRLNEQFF. Here the CDR3 DNA reads TGTGCCAGCACCCCAGCGGGAGGGCGCCTCAATGAGCAGTTCTTC. The full variable domain, its missing parts supplied by reference TRBV9 and TRBJ2-1, is DSGVTQTPKHLITATGQRVTLRCSPRSGDLSVYWYQQSLDQGLQFLIQYYNGEERAKGNILERFSAQQFPDLHSELNLSSLELGDSALYFCASTPAGGRLNEQFFGPGTRLTVL.

The chain joins TRBV7-9 to TRBJ1-2, with D possibly being TRBD1 (5 bases). CDR3 size: 16 residues. Germline assignment: CDR1 SEHNR and CDR2 FQNEAQ (reference sequence). Trimming removed 2 bases at V and 4 bases at J, with 17 bases between. In DNA, the CDR3 is TGTGCCAGCAGCTTATGGTCGGGGGACGCAAGCTATGGCTACACCTTC. Its translation is CASSLWSGDASYGYTF.

This chain connects TRBV4-1 to TRBJ2-1; tentatively, D is TRBD2 (5 bases). Per germline, CDR1 MGHRA and CDR2 YSYEKL. The V and J ends lost 1 base and 4 bases respectively, with 11 bases between them. The CDR3 extends over 15 amino acids. The CDR3 DNA reads as TGCGCCAGCAGCCAAGTTATTGGAGGTTACAATGAGCAGTTCTTC. This gives the protein CASSQVIGGYNEQFF.

Points on this clone: Other nucleotide sequences from this sample produce the same CDR3. The genes are TRBV5-1 and TRBJ1-4; D gene uncertain. Looked up from germline, CDR1 is SGHRS and CDR2 is YFSETQ. This CDR3 region has 15 residues. V lost 0 bases to trimming and J lost 2 bases, with 8 bases between them. The CDR3 DNA reads as TGCGCCAGCAGCTTGGCTGCAGCTACTAATGAAAAACTGTTTTTT. This encodes CASSLAAATNEKLFF.

The gene calls are TRBV4-2 and TRBJ2-5; a possible D gene is TRBD2 (6 bases). Between the trimmed V and J ends, which lost 0 bases and 5 bases, there was a span of 10 bases. Germline assignment: CDR1 LGHNA and CDR2 YNFKEQ. The CDR3 covers 14 residues. The DNA of the CDR3 is TGTGCCAGCAGCCAAGAAGGCCGGGGGGAGACCCAGTACTTC. Translation: CASSQEGRGETQYF.

This clone has just one count. The chain joins TRBV13 to TRBJ2-3; D unresolved. Per the germline V gene, CDR1 is PRHDT and CDR2 is FYEKMQ (reference sequence). The germline V and J ends were trimmed by 5 bases and 4 bases, with 10 bases remaining between them. This CDR3 spans 13 amino acids. The CDR3 spells CASSPLGPDTQYF. The CDR3 bases are TGTGCCAGCAGCCCCCTAGGCCCAGATACGCAGTATTTT.

The J gene is TRBJ2-7, the V gene TRBV7-2, with a possible D match to TRBD1 (5 bases). V was shortened by 0 bases and J by 2 bases, with 8 bases between the two germline ends. The CDR3 is 14 residues long. Germline CDR1 SGHTA, CDR2 FQGNSA. CDR3 region: CASSLAGVAYEQYF. The CDR3 nucleotides are TGTGCCAGCAGCTTAGCAGGGGTTGCCTACGAGCAGTACTTC. The full variable domain, completed using reference TRBV7-2 and TRBJ2-7, is GAGVSQSPSNKVTEKGKDVELRCDPISGHTALYWYRQSLGQGLEFLIYFQGNSAPDKSGLPSDRFSAERTGGSVSTLTIQRTQQEDSAVYLCASSLAGVAYEQYFGPGTRLTVT.

The CDR3: CASSGRPNTEAFF. In nucleotides, the CDR3 is TGCGCCAGCAGTGGACGGCCGAACACTGAAGCTTTCTTT. The chain is built from TRBV10-1 and TRBJ1-1; D ambiguous. V gave up 4 bases and J gave up 1 base, with 7 bases separating them. This CDR3 is 13 amino acids long. Germline assignment: CDR1 WNHNN and CDR2 SYGVQD (reference sequence).